This TCR beta chain is from a study of OX40 agonist ivuxolimab in advanced cancers. Study at large: An agonistic human IgG2 monoclonal antibody against OX40 (CD134) was given.

Regarding the study as a whole: Blood T cells, both CD4+ and CD8+, expanded clonally by week 6 at 0.1 to 3.0 mg/kg.

The CDR3 is 15 residues long. Germline loops: CDR1 SGHRS, CDR2 YFSETQ. V lost 2 bases to trimming and J lost 0 bases, with 9 bases between them. Regarding this clone: Its antigen remains unidentified.

Sequencing used immunoSEQ multiplex PCR; TCRdb keeps in-frame clones, though not all of them. The sample has about 34,000 clones, under 80% seen once. This sample comprised CD4+ or CD8+ T cells sorted from blood, obtained in a trial of the OX40 agonist ivuxolimab. The source is an adult with an advanced solid tumor such as melanoma, head and neck, liver or kidney cancer. The chain carries TRBV5-1 and TRBJ1-3, with unresolved D. The DNA for the CDR3 is TGCGCCAGCAGCTTAGTTGGCTACTCTGGAAACACCATATATTTT. Its translation is CASSLVGYSGNTIYF.